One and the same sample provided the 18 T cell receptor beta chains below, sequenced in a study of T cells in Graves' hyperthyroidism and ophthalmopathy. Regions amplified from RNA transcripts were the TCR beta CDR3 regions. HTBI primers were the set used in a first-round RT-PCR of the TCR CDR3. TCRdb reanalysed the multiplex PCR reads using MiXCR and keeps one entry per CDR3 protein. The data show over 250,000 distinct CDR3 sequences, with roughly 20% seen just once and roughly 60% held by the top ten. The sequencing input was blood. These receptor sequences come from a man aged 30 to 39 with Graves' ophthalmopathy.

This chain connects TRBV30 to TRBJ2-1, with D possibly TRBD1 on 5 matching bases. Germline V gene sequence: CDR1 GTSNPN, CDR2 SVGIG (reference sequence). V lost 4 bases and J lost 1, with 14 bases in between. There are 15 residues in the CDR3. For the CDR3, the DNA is TGTGCCTGGAACCGAGGAAGGGGTTCCTACAATGAGCAGTTCTTC. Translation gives CAWNRGRGSYNEQFF.

The CDR3 coding sequence is TGTGCCACCAGTGATTTCGACAACGGGGCCCAGTACTTC. Its translation is CATSDFDNGAQYF. This chain connects TRBV24-1 to TRBJ2-5; tentative D call: TRBD2 (5 bases). V gave up 1 base and J gave up 9 bases, with 11 bases separating them. This CDR3 is built from 13 residues. CDR1 and CDR2 (germline): KGHDR, SFDVKD.

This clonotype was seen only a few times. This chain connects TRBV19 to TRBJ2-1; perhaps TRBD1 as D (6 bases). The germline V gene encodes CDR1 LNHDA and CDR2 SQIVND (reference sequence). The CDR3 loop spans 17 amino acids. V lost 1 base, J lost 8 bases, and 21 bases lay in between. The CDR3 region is CASSIGPQGYPTDEQFF. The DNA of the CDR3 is TGTGCCAGTAGTATAGGCCCTCAGGGGTATCCCACGGATGAGCAGTTCTTC.

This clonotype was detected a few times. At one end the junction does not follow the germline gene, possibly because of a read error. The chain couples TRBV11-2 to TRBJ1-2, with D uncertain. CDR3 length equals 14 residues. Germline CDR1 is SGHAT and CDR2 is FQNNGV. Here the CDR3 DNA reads TGTGCCAGCAGCTTTCCCCGCGCAAACTATGGCGACACCTTC. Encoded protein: CASSFPRANYGDTF.

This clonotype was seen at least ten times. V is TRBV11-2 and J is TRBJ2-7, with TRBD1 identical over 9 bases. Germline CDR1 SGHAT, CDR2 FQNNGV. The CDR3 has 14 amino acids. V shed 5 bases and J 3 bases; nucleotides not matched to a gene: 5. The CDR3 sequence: CASSPWGQGYEQYF. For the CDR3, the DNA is TGTGCCAGCAGCCCATGGGGACAGGGCTACGAGCAGTACTTC. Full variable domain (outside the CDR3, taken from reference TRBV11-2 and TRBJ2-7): EAGVAQSPRYKIIEKRQSVAFWCNPISGHATLYWYQQILGQGPKLLIQFQNNGVVDDSQLPKDRFSAERLKGVDSTLKIQPAKLEDSAVYLCASSPWGQGYEQYFGPGTRLTVT.

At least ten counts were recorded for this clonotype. The CDR3 loop is CASSLWTGLVNEQFF. The CDR3 nucleotides read TGCGCCAGCAGCCTATGGACAGGGTTGGTCAATGAGCAGTTCTTC. The genes are TRBV5-1 and TRBJ2-1, with 8 bases matching TRBD1. The germline CDR1 and CDR2 sequences are SGHRS and YFSETQ. CDR3 length equals 15 residues. With 4 bases clipped from V and 6 bases from J, the junction kept 9 bases outside the gene matches. Filled out from reference TRBV5-1 and TRBJ2-1, the complete variable domain reads KAGVTQTPRYLIKTRGQQVTLSCSPISGHRSVSWYQQTPGQGLQFLFEYFSETQRNKGNFPGRFSGRQFSNSRSEMNVSTLELGDSALYLCASSLWTGLVNEQFFGPGTRLTVL.

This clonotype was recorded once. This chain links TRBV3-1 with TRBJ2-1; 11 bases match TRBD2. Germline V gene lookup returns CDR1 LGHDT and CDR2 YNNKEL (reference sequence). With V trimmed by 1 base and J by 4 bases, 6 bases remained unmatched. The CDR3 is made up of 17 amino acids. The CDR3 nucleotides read TGTGCCAGCAGCCAAGCTCCGGGACTAGCGGAGTACAATGAGCAGTTCTTC. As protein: CASSQAPGLAEYNEQFF.

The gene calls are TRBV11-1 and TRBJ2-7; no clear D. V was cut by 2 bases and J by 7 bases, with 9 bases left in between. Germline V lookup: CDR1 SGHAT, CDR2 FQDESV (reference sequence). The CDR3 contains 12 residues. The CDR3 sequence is CASSLRTQEQYF. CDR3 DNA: TGTGCCAGCAGCTTAAGGACCCAAGAGCAGTACTTC.

CDR3 DNA: TGCGCCAGCAGCCAACAGGGTGAGGGTTTCTATGGCTACACCTTC. Amino acids: CASSQQGEGFYGYTF. The chain has TRBV5-1 and TRBJ1-2; weak D call: TRBD1 (6 bases). The germline V and J ends were trimmed by 4 bases and 4 bases, with 17 bases remaining between them. The CDR3 runs 15 residues. The germline CDR1 and CDR2 sequences are SGHRS and YFSETQ.

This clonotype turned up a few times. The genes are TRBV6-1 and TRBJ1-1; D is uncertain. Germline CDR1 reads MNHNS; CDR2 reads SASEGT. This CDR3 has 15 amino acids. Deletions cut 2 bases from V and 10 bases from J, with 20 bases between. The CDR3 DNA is TGTGCCAGCAGTGAAAATCCCCTAAGGCCCTCGGGAGCTTTCTTT. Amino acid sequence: CASSENPLRPSGAFF.

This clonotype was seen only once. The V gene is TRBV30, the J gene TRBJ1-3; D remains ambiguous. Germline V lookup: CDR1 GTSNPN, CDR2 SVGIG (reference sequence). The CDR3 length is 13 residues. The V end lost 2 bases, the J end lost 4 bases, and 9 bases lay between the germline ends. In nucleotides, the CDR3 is TGTGCCTGGAGTTACGGAGGGGGAAACACCATATATTTT. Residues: CAWSYGGGNTIYF.

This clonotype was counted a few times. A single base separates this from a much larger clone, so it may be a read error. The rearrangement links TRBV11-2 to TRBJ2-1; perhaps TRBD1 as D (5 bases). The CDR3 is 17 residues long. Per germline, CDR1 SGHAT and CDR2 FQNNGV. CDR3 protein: CASSLEFAGMSYNEQLF. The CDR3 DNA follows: TGTGCCAGCAGCTTAGAGTTTGCAGGGATGTCCTACAATGAGCAGCTCTTC.

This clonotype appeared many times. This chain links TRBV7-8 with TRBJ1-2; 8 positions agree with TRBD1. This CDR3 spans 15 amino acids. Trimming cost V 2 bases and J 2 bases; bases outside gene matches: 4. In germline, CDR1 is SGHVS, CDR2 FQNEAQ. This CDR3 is CASSLNRDRNYGYTF. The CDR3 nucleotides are TGTGCCAGCAGCTTAAATCGGGACAGGAACTATGGCTACACCTTC.

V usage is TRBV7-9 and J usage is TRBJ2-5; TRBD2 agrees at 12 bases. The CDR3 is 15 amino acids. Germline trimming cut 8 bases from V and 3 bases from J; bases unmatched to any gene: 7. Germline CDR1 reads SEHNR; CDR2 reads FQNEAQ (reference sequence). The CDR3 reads CASYWTSGTKETQYF. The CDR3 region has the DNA TGTGCCAGCTACTGGACTAGCGGGACTAAAGAGACCCAGTACTTC.

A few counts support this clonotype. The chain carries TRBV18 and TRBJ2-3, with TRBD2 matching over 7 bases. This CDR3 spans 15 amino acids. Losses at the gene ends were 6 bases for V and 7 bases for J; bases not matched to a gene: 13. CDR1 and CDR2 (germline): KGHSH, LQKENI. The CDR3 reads CASSPSGRAQNTQYF. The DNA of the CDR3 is TGTGCCAGCTCCCCTAGCGGTAGAGCACAGAATACGCAGTATTTT.

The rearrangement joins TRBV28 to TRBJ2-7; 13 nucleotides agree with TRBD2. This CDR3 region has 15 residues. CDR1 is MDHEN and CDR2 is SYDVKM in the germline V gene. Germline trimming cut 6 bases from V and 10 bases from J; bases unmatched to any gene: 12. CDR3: CASSQTSGRAREQYF. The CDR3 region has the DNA TGTGCCAGCAGCCAAACTAGCGGGAGGGCCCGAGAACAGTACTTC.

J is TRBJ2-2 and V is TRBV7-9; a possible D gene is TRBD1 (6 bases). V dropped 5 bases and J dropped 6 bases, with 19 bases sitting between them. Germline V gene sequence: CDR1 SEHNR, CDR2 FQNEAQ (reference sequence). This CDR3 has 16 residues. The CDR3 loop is CASSLLLTGVAGELFF. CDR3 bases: TGTGCCAGCAGCCTTCTGTTGACAGGAGTGGCCGGGGAGCTGTTTTTT.

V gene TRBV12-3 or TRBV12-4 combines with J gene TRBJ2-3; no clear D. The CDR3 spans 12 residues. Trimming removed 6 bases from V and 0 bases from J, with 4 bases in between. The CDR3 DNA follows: TGTGCCAGCAGGTTCAGCACAGATACGCAGTATTTT. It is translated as CASRFSTDTQYF.